This T cell receptor beta chain was identified during a study of lymphopenia after photon versus proton radiotherapy. About this clone itself: Its antigen is undetermined.

Overall study results and limits: Relative stability marked proton patients; photon patients lost diversity and naive cells. After the lymphocyte nadir, photon-treated repertoires showed oligoclonal expansion, especially of CD8+ Temra cells. Better survival with proton therapy was suggested as possible, not demonstrated.

CDR1 and CDR2 (germline): MNHNY, SVGAGI (reference sequence). Trimming took off 6 bases at V and 0 bases at J, with 16 bases between the two ends. The CDR3 length is 16 residues. Clones were read by immunoSEQ multiplex PCR, and TCRdb kept only the in-frame ones, dropping some. The sample has 35,000 to 45,000 clones, around 86% seen once. This material consisted of peripheral blood, taken from a patient treated with proton-based radiotherapy. This receptor was taken from a woman aged 70-85 years with pancreatic cancer. This chain connects TRBV6-6 to TRBJ2-3; TRBD2 is a possible D gene (5 bases). The chain's CDR3 is CASRPSGIISTDTQYF. The CDR3 nucleotides are TGTGCCAGCAGGCCGTCCGGGATCATCAGCACAGATACGCAGTATTTT.